This T cell receptor beta chain appears in the sequencing data of a study of T cell responses to AZD1222 COVID-19 vaccine (dated by TCRdb to the early 2020s). For the study in its entirety: TCR sequencing covered 233 trial participants: 200 to 220 given two doses of AZD1222 and 26 given two doses of MenACWY control vaccine. Enrollment into the trials was organized by age into subgroups of 18-55, 56-69 and 70-plus years, and those subgroups contained roughly 160, 29 and 62 TCR-sequenced participants, respectively.

Overall results and qualifications from the work: After two AZD1222 doses, spike-specific TCR breadth and depth were significantly higher than at day 0 and than in MenACWY recipients. The 56-69-year group was small, and its depth increase did not reach significance, likely because of low power. Epitopes outside the regions mutated in the B.1.351 and B.1.1.7 variants were reportedly recognized by nearly half of the unique spike-specific TCRs. Because no samples from the day 14 peak response were available, repertoires could be characterized only after the peak T cell response. Most participants were white British and females outnumbered males, and the authors suggested that clonal diversity may have been underestimated. Conclusions about previously exposed vaccinees were limited because only six AZD1222 recipients were SARS-CoV-2 seropositive at baseline. CD4 TCRs associated with the vaccine covered the entire spike protein, and the dominant responses were in regions 160-218 and 743-854.

The sample's time point label, in plain terms: about 28 days (+/-7) after the second vaccine dose. AZD1222 recipients given second doses at about 4 weeks or at about 12 weeks were pooled, since spike-specific TCR depth and breadth were not found to differ between the two schedules. The vaccinee samples were drawn from two UK trials, COV001 and COV002, one of which was a single-blind randomized controlled phase 2/3 trial testing AZD1222 (ChAdOx1 nCoV-19) in healthy adults. For TCRbeta chain sequencing, PBMC samples from trial participants were taken at day 0 and at day 28 after the second dose. The CDR3 regions of human TCRbeta chains were analyzed by immunosequencing. In the authors' own workflow: Repertoire TCRs were checked for matches against a reference library of SARS-CoV-2-specific TCRs that had been generated using the MIRA antigen-specificity platform. Breadth meant the fraction of unique TCRs that were SARS-CoV-2-associated, whereas depth meant the fraction of total T cells that were SARS-CoV-2-associated. Using the MIRA data, every spike-specific TCR was mapped to the spike region that the TCR reacted to and assigned to either a CD4 or a CD8 class. Log10-transformed breadth and depth values were compared by one-way ANOVA with Sidak's multiple comparisons tests. TCRdb holds this immuneACCESS table with in-frame rearrangements only. Some clones are missing; in checked studies, unresolved V genes explain under half, and the rest has no known cause. That table gives V, J and clone size, and the DNA gave D and trimming. For this sample the table gives 80,000 or so clones, of which approximately 85% were detected only once. Of the sample, more than 9% falls within the top ten clones.

Reading the germline V gene gives CDR1 SGDLS and CDR2 YYNGEE. Clipping removes 3 bases from V and 7 bases from J, with 5 as the unmatched junction base count. From the cysteine through the phenylalanine, the CDR3 covers 15 amino acids. Kept here is only the CDR3 DNA, which spans 45 bases and is read in frame from base 1. This clone was counted once. The clone's antigen remains unknown. Base-call qualities are not available, and no considerably larger clone is one nucleotide away. The sequencing used peripheral blood, collected 28 days after the second AZD1222 dose. In this chain, TRBV9 is recombined with TRBJ2-1; TRBD2 agrees with 12 junctional bases. This TCR was recovered from an adult who received the AZD1222 COVID-19 vaccine. The DNA reads as follows: TGTGCCAGCAGCGGCCTAGCGGGGGGGAAAAATGAGCAGTTCTTC. Its product reads: CASSGLAGGKNEQFF.